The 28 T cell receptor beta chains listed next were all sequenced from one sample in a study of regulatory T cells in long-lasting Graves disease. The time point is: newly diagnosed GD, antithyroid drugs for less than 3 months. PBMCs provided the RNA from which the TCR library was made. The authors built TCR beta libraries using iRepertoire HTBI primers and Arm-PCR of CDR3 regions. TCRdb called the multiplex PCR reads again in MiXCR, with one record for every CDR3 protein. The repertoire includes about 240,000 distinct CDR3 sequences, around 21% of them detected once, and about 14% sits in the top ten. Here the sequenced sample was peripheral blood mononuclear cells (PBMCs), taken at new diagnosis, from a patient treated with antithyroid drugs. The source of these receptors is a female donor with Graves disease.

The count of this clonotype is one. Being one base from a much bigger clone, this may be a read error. CDR3 loop: CASSSQGSGLGGYTF. The CDR3 region has the DNA TGTGCCAGCAGCTCCCAGGGTAGTGGCTTGGGTGGCTACACCTTC. This chain connects TRBV7-2 to TRBJ1-2; TRBD1 is a possible D gene (5 bases). The germline gives CDR1 SGHTA, CDR2 FQGNSA. This CDR3 has 15 amino acids. V was pared by 4 bases and J by 7 bases, with 19 bases between. The full variable domain, its missing parts supplied by reference TRBV7-2 and TRBJ1-2, is GAGVSQSPSNKVTEKGKDVELRCDPISGHTALYWYRQSLGQGLEFLIYFQGNSAPDKSGLPSDRFSAERTGGSVSTLTIQRTQQEDSAVYLCASSSQGSGLGGYTFGSGTRLTVV.

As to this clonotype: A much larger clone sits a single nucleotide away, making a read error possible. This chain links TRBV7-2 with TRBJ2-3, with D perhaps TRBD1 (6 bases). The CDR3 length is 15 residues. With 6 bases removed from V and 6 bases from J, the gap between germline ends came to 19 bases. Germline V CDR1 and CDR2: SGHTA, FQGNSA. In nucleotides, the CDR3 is TGTGCCAGCAGACCAGGGGCAGTCCAGGGGGATACGCAGTATTTT. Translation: CASRPGAVQGDTQYF.

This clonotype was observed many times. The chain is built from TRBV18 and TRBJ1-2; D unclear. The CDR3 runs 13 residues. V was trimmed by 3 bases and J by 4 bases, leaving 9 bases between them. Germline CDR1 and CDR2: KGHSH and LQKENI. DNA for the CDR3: TGTGCCAGCTCACCGCAGGCCTCCTATGGCTACACCTTC. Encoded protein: CASSPQASYGYTF.

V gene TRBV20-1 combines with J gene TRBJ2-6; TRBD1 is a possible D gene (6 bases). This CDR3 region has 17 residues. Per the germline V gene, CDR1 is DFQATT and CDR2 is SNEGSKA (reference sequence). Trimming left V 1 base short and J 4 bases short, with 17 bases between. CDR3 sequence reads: CSARARTAKAGANVLTF. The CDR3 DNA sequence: TGCAGTGCTAGAGCTCGGACAGCCAAGGCAGGGGCCAACGTCCTGACTTTC.

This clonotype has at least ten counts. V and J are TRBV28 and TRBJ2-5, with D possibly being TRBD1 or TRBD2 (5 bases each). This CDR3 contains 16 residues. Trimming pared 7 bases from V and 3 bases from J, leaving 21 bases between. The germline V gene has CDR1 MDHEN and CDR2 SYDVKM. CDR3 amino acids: CASMNLGAGREETQYF. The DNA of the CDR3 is TGTGCCAGCATGAATCTCGGGGCAGGGCGCGAAGAGACCCAGTACTTC.

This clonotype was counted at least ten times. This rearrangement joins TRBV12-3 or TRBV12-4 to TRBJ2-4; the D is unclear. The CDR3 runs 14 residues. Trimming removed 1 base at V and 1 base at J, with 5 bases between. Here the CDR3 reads CASSLEVAKNIQYF. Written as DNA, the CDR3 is TGTGCCAGCAGTTTAGAGGTGGCCAAAAACATTCAGTACTTC.

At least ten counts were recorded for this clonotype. As DNA, the CDR3 is TGTGCCAGCAGCTTGGGGTCGTGGAGCACCGGGGAGCTGTTTTTT. This sequence encodes CASSLGSWSTGELFF. The gene calls are TRBV5-4 and TRBJ2-2, with D unresolved. V dropped 0 bases and J dropped 4 bases, with 10 bases sitting between them. The CDR3 runs to 15 residues. Germline V lookup: CDR1 SGHNT, CDR2 YYREEE (reference sequence).

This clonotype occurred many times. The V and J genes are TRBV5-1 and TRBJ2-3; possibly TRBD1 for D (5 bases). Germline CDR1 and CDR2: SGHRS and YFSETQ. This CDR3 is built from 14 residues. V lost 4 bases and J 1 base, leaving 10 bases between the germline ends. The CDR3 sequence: CASSPGMGTDTQYF. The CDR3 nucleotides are TGCGCCAGCAGCCCAGGGATGGGCACAGATACGCAGTATTTT. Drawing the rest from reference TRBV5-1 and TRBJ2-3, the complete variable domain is KAGVTQTPRYLIKTRGQQVTLSCSPISGHRSVSWYQQTPGQGLQFLFEYFSETQRNKGNFPGRFSGRQFSNSRSEMNVSTLELGDSALYLCASSPGMGTDTQYFGPGTRLTVL.

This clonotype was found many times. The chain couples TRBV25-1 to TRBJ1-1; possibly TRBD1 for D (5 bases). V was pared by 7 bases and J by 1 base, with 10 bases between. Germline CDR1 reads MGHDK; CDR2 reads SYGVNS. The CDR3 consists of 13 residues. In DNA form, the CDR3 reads TGTGCCAGCATTCCGGGGGGGAACACTGAAGCTTTCTTT. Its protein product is CASIPGGNTEAFF.

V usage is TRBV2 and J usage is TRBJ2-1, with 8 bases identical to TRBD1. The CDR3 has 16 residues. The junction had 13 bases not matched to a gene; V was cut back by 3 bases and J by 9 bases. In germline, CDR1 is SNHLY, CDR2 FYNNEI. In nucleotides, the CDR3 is TGTGCCAGCAGTGATTCAGGGCAGGGGGCGCAAGGTGAGCAGTTCTTC. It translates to CASSDSGQGAQGEQFF.

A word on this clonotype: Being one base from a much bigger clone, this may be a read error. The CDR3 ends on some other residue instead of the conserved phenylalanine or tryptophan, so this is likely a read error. As DNA, the CDR3 is TGTGCCGGGTTAAAGAACACTGAAGCTTTCTCT. Protein sequence: CAGLKNTEAFS. This chain uses TRBV7-9 with TRBJ1-1; D uncertain. CDR1 is SEHNR and CDR2 is FQNEAQ in the germline V gene (reference sequence). This CDR3 is built from 11 residues. V lost 11 bases and J 1 base, leaving 8 bases between the germline ends.

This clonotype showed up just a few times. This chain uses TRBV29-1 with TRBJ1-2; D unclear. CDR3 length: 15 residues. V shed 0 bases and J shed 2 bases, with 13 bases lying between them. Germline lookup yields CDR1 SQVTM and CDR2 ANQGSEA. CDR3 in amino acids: CSVEEGGMPNYGYTF. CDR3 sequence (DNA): TGCAGCGTTGAAGAAGGAGGCATGCCGAACTATGGCTACACCTTC.

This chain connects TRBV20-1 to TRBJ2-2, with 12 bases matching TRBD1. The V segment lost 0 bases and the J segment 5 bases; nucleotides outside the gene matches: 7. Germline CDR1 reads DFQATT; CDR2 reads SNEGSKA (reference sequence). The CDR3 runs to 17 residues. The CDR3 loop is CSARDRKGQGATGELFF. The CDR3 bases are TGCAGTGCTAGAGATAGAAAGGGACAGGGGGCGACCGGGGAGCTGTTTTTT.

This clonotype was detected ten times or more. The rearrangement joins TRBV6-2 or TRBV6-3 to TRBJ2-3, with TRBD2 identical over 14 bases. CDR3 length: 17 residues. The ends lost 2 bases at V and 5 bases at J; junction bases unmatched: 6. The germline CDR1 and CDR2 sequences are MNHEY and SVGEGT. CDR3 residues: CASSYRGLAGVKDTQYF. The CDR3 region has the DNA TGTGCCAGCAGTTACCGGGGACTAGCGGGGGTGAAAGATACGCAGTATTTT.

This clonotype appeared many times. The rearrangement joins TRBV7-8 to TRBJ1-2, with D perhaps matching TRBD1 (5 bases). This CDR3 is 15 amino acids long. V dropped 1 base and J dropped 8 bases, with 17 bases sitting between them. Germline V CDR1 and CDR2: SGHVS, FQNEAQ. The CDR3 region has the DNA TGTGCCAGCAGCTTAGAATCTTTCCAGGGTAGGGGCTACACCTTC. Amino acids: CASSLESFQGRGYTF.

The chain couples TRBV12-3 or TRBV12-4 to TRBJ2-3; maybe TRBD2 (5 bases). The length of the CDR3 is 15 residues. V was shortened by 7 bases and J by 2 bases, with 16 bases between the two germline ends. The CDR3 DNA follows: TGTGCCAGCACCTCCTCCTACGGGGTCACAGATACGCAGTATTTT. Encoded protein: CASTSSYGVTDTQYF.

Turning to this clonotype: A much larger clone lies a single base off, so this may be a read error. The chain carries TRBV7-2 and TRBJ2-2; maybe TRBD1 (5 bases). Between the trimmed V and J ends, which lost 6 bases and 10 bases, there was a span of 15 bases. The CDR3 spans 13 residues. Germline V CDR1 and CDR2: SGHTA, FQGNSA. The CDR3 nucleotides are TGTGCCAGCAGGAGACAGTTTGGCGAGGAGCTGTTTTTT. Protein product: CASRRQFGEELFF.

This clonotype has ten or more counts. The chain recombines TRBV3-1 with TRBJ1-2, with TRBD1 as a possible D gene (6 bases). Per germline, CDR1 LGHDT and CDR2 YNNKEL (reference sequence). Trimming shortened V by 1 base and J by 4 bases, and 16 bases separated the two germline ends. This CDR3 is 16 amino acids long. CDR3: CASSQAYQQGRYGYTF. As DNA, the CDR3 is TGTGCCAGCAGCCAAGCCTATCAACAGGGACGCTATGGCTACACCTTC.

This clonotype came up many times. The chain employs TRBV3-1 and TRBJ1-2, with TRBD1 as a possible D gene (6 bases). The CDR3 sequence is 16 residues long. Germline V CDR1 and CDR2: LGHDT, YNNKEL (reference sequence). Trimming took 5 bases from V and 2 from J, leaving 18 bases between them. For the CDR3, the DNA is TGTGCCAGCAGCTTTACTCCCACAGGGTCGAACTATGGCTACACCTTC. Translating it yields CASSFTPTGSNYGYTF.

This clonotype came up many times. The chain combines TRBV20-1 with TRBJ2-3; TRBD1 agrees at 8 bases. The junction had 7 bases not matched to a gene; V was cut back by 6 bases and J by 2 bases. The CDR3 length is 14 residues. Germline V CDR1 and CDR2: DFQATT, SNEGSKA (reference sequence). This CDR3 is CSASGTGNTDTQYF. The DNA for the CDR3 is TGCAGTGCCTCCGGGACAGGAAACACAGATACGCAGTATTTT.

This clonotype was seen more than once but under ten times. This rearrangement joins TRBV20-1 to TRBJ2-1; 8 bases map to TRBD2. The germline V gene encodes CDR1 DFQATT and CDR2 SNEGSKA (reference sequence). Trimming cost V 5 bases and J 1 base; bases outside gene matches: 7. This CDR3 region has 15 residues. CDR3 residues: CSAPQRERSYNEQFF. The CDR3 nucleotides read TGCAGTGCTCCTCAGCGGGAGCGGTCCTACAATGAGCAGTTCTTC.

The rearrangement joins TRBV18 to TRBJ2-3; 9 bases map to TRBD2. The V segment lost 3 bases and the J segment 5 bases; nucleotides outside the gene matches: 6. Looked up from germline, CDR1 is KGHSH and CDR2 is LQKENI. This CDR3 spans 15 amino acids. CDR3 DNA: TGTGCCAGCTCACCTTGGCGGGAGGGCCAAGATACGCAGTATTTT. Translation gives CASSPWREGQDTQYF.

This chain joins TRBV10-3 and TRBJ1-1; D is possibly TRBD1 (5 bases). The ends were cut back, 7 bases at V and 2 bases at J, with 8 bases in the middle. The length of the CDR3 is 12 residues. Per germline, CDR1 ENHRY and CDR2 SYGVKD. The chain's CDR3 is CAIKRDNTEAFF. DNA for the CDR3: TGTGCCATCAAGAGGGACAACACTGAAGCTTTCTTT.

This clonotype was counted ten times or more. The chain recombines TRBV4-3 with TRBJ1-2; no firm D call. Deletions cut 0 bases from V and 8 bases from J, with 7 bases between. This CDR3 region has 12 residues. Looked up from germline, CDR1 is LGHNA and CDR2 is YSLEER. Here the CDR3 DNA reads TGCGCCAGCAGCCAAGAGGATCGCGGCTACACCTTC. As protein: CASSQEDRGYTF.

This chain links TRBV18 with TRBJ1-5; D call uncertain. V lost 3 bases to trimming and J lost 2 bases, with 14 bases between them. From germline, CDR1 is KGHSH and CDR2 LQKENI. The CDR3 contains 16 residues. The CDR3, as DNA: TGTGCCAGCTCACCGAGGCCCGCCGGAGGCAATCAGCCCCAGCATTTT. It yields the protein CASSPRPAGGNQPQHF.

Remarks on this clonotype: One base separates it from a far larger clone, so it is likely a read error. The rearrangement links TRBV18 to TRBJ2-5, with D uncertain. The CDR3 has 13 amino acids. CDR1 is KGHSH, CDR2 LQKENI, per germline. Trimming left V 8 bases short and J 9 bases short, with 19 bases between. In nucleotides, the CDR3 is TGTGCCAGCGGCCCGGAGCCAAATGGGGCCCAGTACTTC. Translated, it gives CASGPEPNGAQYF.

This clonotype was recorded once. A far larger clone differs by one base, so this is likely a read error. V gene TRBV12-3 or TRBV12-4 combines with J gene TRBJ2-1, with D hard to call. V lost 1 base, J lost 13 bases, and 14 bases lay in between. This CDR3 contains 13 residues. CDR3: CASSLGRQQTQFF. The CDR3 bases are TGTGCCAGCAGTTTAGGCAGGCAACAGACCCAGTTCTTC.

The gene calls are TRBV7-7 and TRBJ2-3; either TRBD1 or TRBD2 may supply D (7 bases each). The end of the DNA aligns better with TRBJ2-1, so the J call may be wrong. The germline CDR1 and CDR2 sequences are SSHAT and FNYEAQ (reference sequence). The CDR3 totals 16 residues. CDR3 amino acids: CASSLGSGGGKDEQFF. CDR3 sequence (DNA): TGTGCCAGCAGCTTGGGGTCAGGGGGGGGAAAGGATGAGCAGTTCTTC.